This T cell receptor (beta chain) originates from a study of shared clonotypes between healthy human individuals. The overall study: Sampling drew on donors who were a couple of women and a few men aged 18 to 49.

Measured with immunoSEQ multiplex PCR; TCRdb has only the in-frame clones, and not every one. The sample yields some 650,000 clones, approximately 97% seen once. The CDR3 extends over 15 amino acids. With 6 bases clipped from V and 5 bases from J, the junction kept 11 bases outside the gene matches. Germline values: CDR1 MNHNY, CDR2 SVGAGI (reference sequence). The chain is built from TRBV6-6 and TRBJ1-2; 8 bases are shared with TRBD1. The sequence derives from a woman in her 30s in good health. The specimen sequenced was naive CD4+ T cells sorted from blood. Indicated subset: CD45RA+ positively selected. The CDR3 DNA reads TGTGCCAGCAGGGCGACAGGGGCAGGAGAATATGGCTACACCTTC. It yields the protein CASRATGAGEYGYTF.